The 27 T cell receptor beta chains below all came from one sample that was sequenced in a study of T cell responses to AZD1222 COVID-19 vaccine. Assay used: immunoSEQ multiplex PCR; TCRdb lists only in-frame clones, some missing. The sample contains around 99,000 clones, approximately 90% of which appear only once. The sample in question was peripheral blood, obtained 28 days after the second AZD1222 dose. The receptors shown here come from an adult who received the AZD1222 COVID-19 vaccine.

The V call is TRBV2, the J call TRBJ1-2, with TRBD1 matching 7 bases. This CDR3 has 15 amino acids. Unmatched junction bases numbered 11, after V lost 2 bases and J lost 8 bases. Looked up from germline, CDR1 is SNHLY and CDR2 is FYNNEI. CDR3 nucleotide sequence: TGTGCCAGCAGTGAATGGGGGCAGGGGGTTCGAGGCTACACCTTC. It specifies CASSEWGQGVRGYTF.

The chain has TRBV6-5 and TRBJ2-7, with D tentatively TRBD1 (5 bases). This CDR3 has 15 residues. With 1 base removed from V and 1 base from J, the gap between germline ends came to 11 bases. Germline V gives CDR1 MNHEY, CDR2 SVGAGI. The CDR3 is CASSYWGLPSYEQYF. In DNA form, the CDR3 reads TGTGCCAGCAGTTACTGGGGCCTACCTTCCTACGAGCAGTACTTC.

The gene calls are TRBV6-2 or TRBV6-3 and TRBJ1-6, with D perhaps TRBD1 (6 bases). The CDR3 runs 15 residues. The V gene's germline CDR1 is MNHEY and CDR2 SVGEGT. Trimming took 6 bases from V and 5 from J, leaving 14 bases between them. As DNA, the CDR3 is TGTGCCAGCAGCTCTGACAGGTCGGATAATTCACCCCTCCACTTT. As protein: CASSSDRSDNSPLHF.

This clone came up a few times. V is TRBV5-4 and J is TRBJ2-7, with 10 bases that match TRBD2. The CDR3 is made up of 15 amino acids. The germline CDR1 and CDR2 sequences are SGHNT and YYREEE (reference sequence). With 1 base clipped from V and 7 bases from J, the junction kept 8 bases outside the gene matches. The CDR3 DNA is TGTGCCAGCAGCTTGTCGAGCGGGGGGGCGGAAGAGCAGTACTTC. It specifies CASSLSSGGAEEQYF.

This sequence joins TRBV6-5 and TRBJ2-7; no clear D. The germline gives CDR1 MNHEY, CDR2 SVGAGI. V was pared by 2 bases and J by 9 bases, with 8 bases between. The CDR3 contains 11 residues. The CDR3 DNA follows: TGTGCCAGCAGTTACGGGGTTTTGCAGTACTTC. This gives the protein CASSYGVLQYF.

This sequence joins TRBV9 and TRBJ1-2; 8 bases line up with TRBD1. V lost 4 bases and J lost 6; bases outside the gene matches: 11. Germline assignment: CDR1 SGDLS and CDR2 YYNGEE. The CDR3 length is 15 residues. The chain's CDR3 is CASSPRDRQVDGYTF. CDR3 coding DNA: TGTGCCAGCAGCCCTAGGGACAGGCAGGTAGATGGCTACACCTTC. The full variable domain, its missing parts supplied by reference TRBV9 and TRBJ1-2, is DSGVTQTPKHLITATGQRVTLRCSPRSGDLSVYWYQQSLDQGLQFLIQYYNGEERAKGNILERFSAQQFPDLHSELNLSSLELGDSALYFCASSPRDRQVDGYTFGSGTRLTVV.

The chain combines TRBV7-2 with TRBJ1-1; the D gene is possibly TRBD1 (5 bases). The CDR3 runs 13 residues. V lost 5 bases to trimming and J lost 7 bases, with 14 bases between them. Germline loops: CDR1 SGHTA, CDR2 FQGNSA. CDR3 in DNA: TGTGCCAGCAGCATAGGGACGGTGAATGAAGCTTTCTTT. This sequence encodes CASSIGTVNEAFF.

V gene TRBV5-5 combines with J gene TRBJ1-1; 10 bases map to TRBD1. Germline lookup yields CDR1 SGHKS and CDR2 YYEKEE (reference sequence). With 4 bases clipped from V and 3 bases from J, the junction kept 6 bases outside the gene matches. This CDR3 contains 15 residues. Here the CDR3 reads CASSAGTGVDTEAFF. The CDR3 DNA is TGTGCCAGCAGCGCGGGGACAGGGGTAGACACTGAAGCTTTCTTT.

V gene TRBV21-1 combines with J gene TRBJ2-6. TRBV21-1 is an annotated pseudogene. The CDR3 is made up of 16 amino acids. CDR3 amino acids: CASTQKGGAGANVLTF. For the CDR3, the DNA is TGTGCCAGCACCCAAAAGGGGGGCGCCGGGGCCAACGTCCTGACTTTC.

The chain has TRBV5-4 and TRBJ1-1, with TRBD1 matching 8 bases. There are 15 residues in the CDR3. With V trimmed by 4 bases and J by 1 base, 6 bases remained unmatched. Germline lookup yields CDR1 SGHNT and CDR2 YYREEE (reference sequence). CDR3 coding DNA: TGTGCCAGCAGCCAGGAGGGACAGGCGAACACTGAAGCTTTCTTT. Translating it yields CASSQEGQANTEAFF.

This chain uses TRBV4-3 with TRBJ1-1, with D unresolved. The V and J ends lost 4 bases and 1 base respectively, with 7 bases between them. The CDR3 contains 13 residues. CDR1 is LGHNA, CDR2 YSLEER, per germline. For the CDR3, the DNA is TGCGCCAGCAGCCGCGTGTCGAACACTGAAGCTTTCTTT. Protein product: CASSRVSNTEAFF.

V usage is TRBV25-1 and J usage is TRBJ2-5, with TRBD1 matching 9 bases. The CDR3 sequence is 16 residues long. Germline V gene data show CDR1 as MGHDK and CDR2 as SYGVNS. Unmatched junction bases numbered 6, after V lost 0 bases and J lost 4 bases. CDR3 sequence: CASSEYRTGVSETQYF. The CDR3 DNA reads TGTGCCAGCAGTGAATACCGGACAGGGGTATCAGAGACCCAGTACTTC.

The V gene is TRBV5-6, the J gene TRBJ1-6, with D possibly being TRBD1 (5 bases). The length of the CDR3 is 14 residues. V lost 0 bases and J lost 10, with 11 bases in between. Germline CDR1 SGHDT, CDR2 YYEEEE. The CDR3: CASSLAQGGSPLHF. DNA of the CDR3: TGTGCCAGCAGCTTGGCCCAGGGAGGATCACCCCTCCACTTT.

The rearrangement joins TRBV6-5 to TRBJ1-2; no reliable D call. Trimming cost V 0 bases and J 4 bases, with 6 bases left between them. This CDR3 is built from 13 residues. Germline lookup yields CDR1 MNHEY and CDR2 SVGAGI. The CDR3 sequence is CASSYSRFYGYTF. DNA for the CDR3: TGTGCCAGCAGTTACTCCCGTTTCTATGGCTACACCTTC.

This clone was found a few times. This chain links TRBV6-5 with TRBJ1-5, with a weak D call TRBD1 (5 bases). The CDR3 runs to 15 residues. V gave up 8 bases and J gave up 4 bases, with 18 bases separating them. The germline gives CDR1 MNHEY, CDR2 SVGAGI. CDR3 sequence: CASGRRRERNQPQHF. The CDR3 nucleotides read TGTGCCAGCGGTCGTCGCAGGGAGAGGAATCAGCCCCAGCATTTT.

The CDR3 loop is CASSSPRDSYEQYF. DNA for the CDR3: TGTGCCAGCAGCTCGCCAAGGGACAGCTACGAGCAGTACTTC. The genes are TRBV7-9 and TRBJ2-7; 7 bases map to TRBD1. The V gene end was trimmed by 4 bases and the J gene end by 3 bases; junction bases not matched to a gene: 6. CDR3 length equals 14 residues. CDR1 and CDR2 from the germline V gene are SEHNR and FQNEAQ (reference sequence).

The rearrangement uses TRBV6-1 and TRBJ1-3; maybe TRBD1 (6 bases). Germline V gene data show CDR1 as MNHNS and CDR2 as SASEGT. V shed 1 base and J shed 4 bases, with 14 bases lying between them. The CDR3 runs to 16 residues. The CDR3: CASSEDGTPSGNTIYF. The DNA for the CDR3 is TGTGCCAGCAGTGAAGATGGGACACCCTCAGGAAACACCATATATTTT.

The rearrangement joins TRBV6-2 or TRBV6-3 to TRBJ2-7, with 9 bases aligning to TRBD1. The CDR3 has 15 residues. V lost 6 bases and J lost 4; bases outside the gene matches: 10. Germline V gene data show CDR1 as MNHEY and CDR2 as SVGEGT. The CDR3 spells CASSAIRDRAYEQYF. The CDR3 DNA is TGTGCCAGCAGCGCGATTCGGGACAGGGCTTACGAGCAGTACTTC.

J is TRBJ1-6 and V is TRBV11-2, with a weak D call TRBD1 (5 bases). V was cut by 4 bases and J by 8 bases, with 15 bases left in between. The CDR3 has 15 amino acids. The germline CDR1 and CDR2 sequences are SGHAT and FQNNGV. The CDR3 sequence: CASSSPSQGYSPLHF. The CDR3 DNA reads as TGTGCCAGCAGCTCGCCCTCGCAGGGATATTCACCCCTCCACTTT.

The chain has TRBV12-3 or TRBV12-4 and TRBJ2-3; D is uncertain. CDR3 size: 13 residues. The V and J ends lost 5 bases and 2 bases respectively, with 8 bases between them. The CDR3 protein is CASSPPTTDTQYF. The CDR3 DNA follows: TGTGCCAGCAGTCCCCCTACCACAGATACGCAGTATTTT.

The CDR3 protein is CASSVGTGERGYTF. In DNA, the CDR3 is TGTGCCAGCAGCGTAGGGACAGGGGAACGCGGCTACACCTTC. V and J are TRBV9 and TRBJ1-2; 9 nucleotides agree with TRBD1. The CDR3 is made up of 14 amino acids. After removal of 0 bases from V and 8 bases from J, the junction contained 5 bases not matched to a gene. CDR1 is SGDLS and CDR2 is YYNGEE in the germline V gene.

V gene TRBV7-2 combines with J gene TRBJ1-2, with D unresolved. Per germline, CDR1 SGHTA and CDR2 FQGNSA. V dropped 1 base and J dropped 6 bases, with 12 bases sitting between them. The CDR3 runs 14 residues. The CDR3 DNA reads TGTGCCAGCAGCTTAGAGGTGGTACTGGATGGCTACACCTTC. Amino acid sequence: CASSLEVVLDGYTF.

The chain links TRBV30 to TRBJ2-1; D gene uncertain. V shed 4 bases and J shed 3 bases, with 10 bases lying between them. In germline, CDR1 is GTSNPN, CDR2 SVGIG (reference sequence). This CDR3 has 13 amino acids. The CDR3 DNA is TGTGCCTGGACTAGAGGTAGCTACAATGAGCAGTTCTTC. It codes for CAWTRGSYNEQFF.

V is TRBV6-2 or TRBV6-3 and J is TRBJ1-5; D is possibly TRBD1 (5 bases). Trimming cost V 6 bases and J 6 bases, with 12 bases left between them. CDR3 size: 13 residues. Germline V gives CDR1 MNHEY, CDR2 SVGEGT. The CDR3: CASSKGRSQPQHF. CDR3 coding DNA: TGTGCCAGCAGCAAGGGGAGATCTCAGCCCCAGCATTTT.

The chain employs TRBV28 and TRBJ2-7, with 7 bases fitting TRBD2. J gave up 7 bases and V 4 bases, and 10 bases lay outside the gene matches. Germline CDR1 is MDHEN and CDR2 is SYDVKM. This CDR3 contains 14 residues. The CDR3 DNA sequence: TGTGCCAGCAGTTCAGCCGGTTCACTAGCGGAGCAGTACTTC. Amino acid sequence: CASSSAGSLAEQYF.

The chain carries TRBV11-2 and TRBJ1-4; a possible D gene is TRBD1 (5 bases). The ends were cut back, 5 bases at V and 8 bases at J, with 21 bases in the middle. CDR1 and CDR2 (germline): SGHAT, FQNNGV. The length of the CDR3 is 16 residues. CDR3 protein: CASSAGGQGRGEKLFF. CDR3 DNA: TGTGCCAGCAGCGCAGGAGGGCAGGGACGTGGGGAAAAACTGTTTTTT. The full variable domain, its missing parts supplied by reference TRBV11-2 and TRBJ1-4, is EAGVAQSPRYKIIEKRQSVAFWCNPISGHATLYWYQQILGQGPKLLIQFQNNGVVDDSQLPKDRFSAERLKGVDSTLKIQPAKLEDSAVYLCASSAGGQGRGEKLFFGSGTQLSVL.

V is TRBV5-4 and J is TRBJ1-2; the D gene is possibly TRBD1 (5 bases). The CDR3 sequence is 15 residues long. Germline CDR1 reads SGHNT; CDR2 reads YYREEE (reference sequence). The V gene lost 1 base and the J gene lost 2 bases, with 12 bases spanning the gap. The CDR3, as DNA: TGTGCCAGCAGCTTGTGGGACGGCGGGAACTATGGCTACACCTTC. Its translation is CASSLWDGGNYGYTF. Complete variable domain (other parts from reference TRBV5-4 and TRBJ1-2): ETGVTQSPTHLIKTRGQQVTLRCSSQSGHNTVSWYQQALGQGPQFIFQYYREEENGRGNFPPRFSGLQFPNYSSELNVNALELDDSALYLCASSLWDGGNYGYTFGSGTRLTVV.